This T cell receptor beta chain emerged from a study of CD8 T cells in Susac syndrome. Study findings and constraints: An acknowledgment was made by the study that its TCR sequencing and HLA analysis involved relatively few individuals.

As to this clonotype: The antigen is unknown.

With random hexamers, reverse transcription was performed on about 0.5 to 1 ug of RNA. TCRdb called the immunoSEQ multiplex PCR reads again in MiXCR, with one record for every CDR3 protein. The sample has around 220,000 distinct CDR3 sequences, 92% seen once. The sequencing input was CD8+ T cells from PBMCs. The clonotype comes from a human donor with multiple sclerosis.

The CDR3 here is CASSGGQGRANVLTF. The CDR3 DNA is TGTGCCAGCAGCGGAGGACAGGGTCGGGCCAACGTCCTGACTTTC. The chain couples TRBV7-9 to TRBJ2-6; the match to TRBD1 covers 8 bases. With 5 bases clipped from V and 5 bases from J, the junction kept 5 bases outside the gene matches. Germline values: CDR1 SEHNR, CDR2 FQNEAQ (reference sequence). This CDR3 region has 15 residues.